This T cell receptor (beta chain) was identified during a study of cytomegalovirus exposure and HLA in healthy donors. Overall study: Approximately 190 million T cells yielded approximately 100 million unique TCR beta sequences, as an earlier analysis found. The study's early data release held some 85 million unique TCRs from HLA-typed donors.

The CDR3 loop spans 14 amino acids. V was clipped by 2 bases and J by 6 bases, with 14 bases between them. Germline V gene data show CDR1 as SEHNR and CDR2 as FQNEAQ (reference sequence). As regards this clone: The target antigen is unknown.

Study-level results: Likely technical artifact: a cluster of highly shared sequence variants. The authors reported that TCR beta sequences could predict HLA-A and HLA-B alleles. These predictions were accurate for most subjects in the first cohort.

It was with 60 Vbeta and 13 Jbeta primers that the PCR ran. Sequenced by immunoSEQ multiplex PCR; TCRdb stores in-frame clones only, minus some. This sample yields under 150,000 clones, of which about four fifths are seen a single time; 1.8% belongs to the top ten. Specimen: PBMCs. This chain connects TRBV7-9 to TRBJ2-7, with D maybe TRBD2 (7 bases). This clonotype was obtained from a man in his late teens or twenties in good health and CMV-seronegative. CDR3 sequence: CASSLTGGQIEQYF. CDR3 DNA: TGTGCCAGCAGCTTAACGGGGGGCCAGATCGAGCAGTACTTC.